These T cell receptor beta chains were read from a single sample in a study of T cell changes during pregnancy in multiple sclerosis. Generated by immunoSEQ multiplex PCR, the TCRdb table keeps only in-frame clones and is missing some. The table lists approximately 40,000 clones, 75% to 95% of them singletons. The starting material was CD8+ T cells from peripheral blood mononuclear cells, obtained after pregnancy. The receptor source for this set is a female donor with multiple sclerosis, enrolled in a pregnancy study. CDR3s include the opening cysteine and the closing phenylalanine or tryptophan. Each record gives: CDR3 protein, CDR3 DNA, J gene, CDR3 length, V gene, D gene, clone size. D genes are given only for firm matches. Rows may omit the clone size; those that give it use once, few, many or a size class.

CDR3aa: CASNLRGGVRYNEQFF
CDR3nt: TGTGCCAGCAACCTAAGGGGGGGTGTCAGATACAATGAGCAGTTCTTC
j_gene: TRBJ2-1
len: 16
v_gene: TRBV27
d_gene: .
abundance: .

CDR3aa: CASRRTGRGETQYF
CDR3nt: TGTGCCAGCAGAAGGACAGGGCGTGGAGAGACCCAGTACTTC
j_gene: TRBJ2-5
len: 14
v_gene: TRBV5-8
d_gene: TRBD1
abundance: .

CDR3aa: CASSLVYAGVTQETQYF
CDR3nt: TGTGCCAGCAGCTTGGTCTACGCGGGGGTAACACAAGAGACCCAGTACTTC
j_gene: TRBJ2-5
len: 17
v_gene: TRBV5-4
d_gene: TRBD2
abundance: .

CDR3aa: CASSHPTGAFHF
CDR3nt: TGTGCCAGCAGTCACCCGACAGGGGCTTTCCACTTT
j_gene: TRBJ1-6
len: 12
v_gene: TRBV27
d_gene: TRBD1
abundance: .

CDR3aa: CASSEGGTGGHEQYF
CDR3nt: TGTGCCAGCAGTGAAGGGGGGACAGGGGGACACGAGCAGTACTTC
j_gene: TRBJ2-7
len: 15
v_gene: TRBV6-1
d_gene: TRBD1
abundance: few

CDR3aa: CASRQGQSYEQYF
CDR3nt: TGTGCCAGCAGGCAGGGACAATCCTACGAGCAGTACTTC
j_gene: TRBJ2-7
len: 13
v_gene: TRBV27
d_gene: .
abundance: .

CDR3aa: CASSLPGNTEAFF
CDR3nt: TGCGCCAGCAGCTTGCCGGGAAACACTGAAGCTTTCTTT
j_gene: TRBJ1-1
len: 13
v_gene: TRBV5-1
d_gene: .
abundance: .

CDR3aa: CASSYAFGRGYEQYF
CDR3nt: TGTGCCAGCAGTTACGCCTTTGGGAGGGGCTACGAGCAGTACTTC
j_gene: TRBJ2-7
len: 15
v_gene: TRBV6-5
d_gene: TRBD2
abundance: .

CDR3aa: CASSHRTGGPQETQYF
CDR3nt: TGTGCCAGCAGCCACCGGACAGGGGGCCCCCAAGAGACCCAGTACTTC
j_gene: TRBJ2-5
len: 16
v_gene: TRBV14
d_gene: TRBD1
abundance: .

CDR3aa: CASTKPGVGGYNEQFF
CDR3nt: TGTGCCAGCACCAAACCCGGGGTCGGGGGTTACAATGAGCAGTTCTTC
j_gene: TRBJ2-1
len: 16
v_gene: TRBV27
d_gene: .
abundance: .

CDR3aa: CASSLNPGGSPYNEQFF
CDR3nt: TGTGCCAGCAGCTTGAATCCGGGGGGAAGTCCCTACAATGAGCAGTTCTTC
j_gene: TRBJ2-1
len: 17
v_gene: TRBV7-9
d_gene: TRBD2
abundance: .

CDR3aa: CASRGAGTNEKLFF
CDR3nt: TGTGCCAGCAGGGGGGCTGGTACTAATGAAAAACTGTTTTTT
j_gene: TRBJ1-4
len: 14
v_gene: TRBV7-9
d_gene: .
abundance: .

CDR3aa: CARTGTGGIGELFF
CDR3nt: TGTGCCAGAACCGGGACAGGGGGCATCGGGGAGCTGTTTTTT
j_gene: TRBJ2-2
len: 14
v_gene: TRBV2
d_gene: TRBD1
abundance: .

CDR3aa: CASSGTSGRGTDTQYF
CDR3nt: TGTGCCAGCAGTGGGACTAGCGGGAGGGGGACAGATACGCAGTATTTT
j_gene: TRBJ2-3
len: 16
v_gene: TRBV2
d_gene: TRBD2
abundance: few

CDR3aa: CASSISRRDYTYNEQFF
CDR3nt: TGTGCCAGCAGCATTAGCCGGCGGGATTATACCTACAATGAGCAGTTCTTC
j_gene: TRBJ2-1
len: 17
v_gene: TRBV9
d_gene: .
abundance: .

CDR3aa: CAISDPQGVQAEAFF
CDR3nt: TGTGCCATCAGTGACCCACAGGGGGTCCAGGCTGAAGCTTTCTTT
j_gene: TRBJ1-1
len: 15
v_gene: TRBV10-3
d_gene: TRBD1
abundance: .

CDR3aa: CASSLIGTLSYEQYF
CDR3nt: TGTGCCAGCAGCTTAATCGGGACTCTCTCCTACGAGCAGTACTTC
j_gene: TRBJ2-7
len: 15
v_gene: TRBV7-8
d_gene: .
abundance: .

CDR3aa: CASSLGGRGTGANVLTF
CDR3nt: TGTGCCAGCAGCTTAGGGGGGAGGGGGACTGGGGCCAACGTCCTGACTTTC
j_gene: TRBJ2-6
len: 17
v_gene: TRBV13
d_gene: .
abundance: .

CDR3aa: CASPTGTSGPWNEQFF
CDR3nt: TGTGCCAGCCCCACCGGGACTAGCGGGCCTTGGAATGAGCAGTTCTTC
j_gene: TRBJ2-1
len: 16
v_gene: TRBV2
d_gene: TRBD2
abundance: .

CDR3aa: CSVGRDRGDTEAFF
CDR3nt: TGCAGCGTTGGAAGGGACAGGGGAGACACTGAAGCTTTCTTT
j_gene: TRBJ1-1
len: 14
v_gene: TRBV29-1
d_gene: TRBD1
abundance: .

CDR3aa: CASSLYGLAGATETQYF
CDR3nt: TGTGCCAGCAGCTTATATGGGCTAGCGGGTGCCACAGAGACCCAGTACTTC
j_gene: TRBJ2-5
len: 17
v_gene: TRBV7-2
d_gene: TRBD2
abundance: .